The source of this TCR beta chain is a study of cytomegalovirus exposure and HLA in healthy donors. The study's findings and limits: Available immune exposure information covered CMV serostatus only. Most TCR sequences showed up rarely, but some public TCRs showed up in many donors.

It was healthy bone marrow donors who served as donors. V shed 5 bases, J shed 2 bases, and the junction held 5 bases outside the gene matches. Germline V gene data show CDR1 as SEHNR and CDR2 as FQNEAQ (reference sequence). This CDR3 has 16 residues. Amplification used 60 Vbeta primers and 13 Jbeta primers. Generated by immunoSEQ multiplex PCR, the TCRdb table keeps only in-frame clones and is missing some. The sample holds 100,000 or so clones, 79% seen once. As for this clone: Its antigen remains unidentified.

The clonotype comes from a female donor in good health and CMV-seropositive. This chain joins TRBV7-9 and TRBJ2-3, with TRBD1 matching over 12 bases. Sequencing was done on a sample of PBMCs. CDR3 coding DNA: TGTGCCAGCAGCGCGGGACAGGGGGCTAACACAGATACGCAGTATTTT. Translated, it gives CASSAGQGANTDTQYF.